Following are 25 T cell receptor beta chains from one sample sequenced in a study of type 1 regulatory T cells. No antigen is known for these receptors. General study results and limits: Type 1 regulatory T cells had a more restricted TCR repertoire than non-type 1 regulatory T cells.

Using its own MiXCR run on the reads, TCRdb lists one record per CDR3 protein. Of 70,000 or so distinct CDR3 sequences listed, roughly 20% are singletons. Sequences were obtained from cultured type 1 regulatory T (Tr1) cells, either the whole culture or a sorted fraction (not recorded which). Every receptor here comes from a human donor in good health.

This clonotype turned up a few times. This chain links TRBV20-1 with TRBJ1-1; D is ambiguous. V lost 1 base, J lost 4 bases, and 4 bases lay in between. The CDR3 consists of 11 residues. The germline gives CDR1 DFQATT, CDR2 SNEGSKA (reference sequence). CDR3 region: CSARGITEAFF. The CDR3, as DNA: TGCAGTGCTAGAGGCATCACTGAAGCTTTCTTT.

There are a few counts of this clonotype. The CDR3 nucleotides read TGTGCCTGGAGTCCTGGACTGGGAGGGGAGACCCAGTACTTC. It specifies CAWSPGLGGETQYF. The V call is TRBV30, the J call TRBJ2-5; 7 positions match TRBD2. The trim removed 2 bases at V and 5 bases at J, leaving 8 bases unmatched. This CDR3 comprises 14 residues. CDR1 is GTSNPN and CDR2 is SVGIG in the germline V gene (reference sequence).

This clonotype was picked up many times. This sequence joins TRBV9 and TRBJ1-1; no firm D call. V was trimmed by 7 bases and J by 0 bases, leaving 13 bases between them. The length of the CDR3 is 14 residues. Germline assignment: CDR1 SGDLS and CDR2 YYNGEE. Written as DNA, the CDR3 is TGTGCCAGCGCACGATTAACAGTGAACACTGAAGCTTTCTTT. Its translation is CASARLTVNTEAFF.

A few counts support this clonotype. The V call is TRBV7-3, the J call TRBJ1-1, with D hard to call. Trimming cost V 3 bases and J 3 bases, with 8 bases left between them. Germline-derived CDR1 and CDR2 are SGHTA and FQGTGA. The CDR3 length is 13 residues. For the CDR3, the DNA is TGTGCCAGCAGCTTCGGTAGGGACACTGAAGCTTTCTTT. Translated: CASSFGRDTEAFF. Looking up the rest from reference TRBV7-3 and TRBJ1-1 gives the full variable domain: GAGVSQTPSNKVTEKGKYVELRCDPISGHTALYWYRQSLGQGPEFLIYFQGTGAADDSGLPNDRFFAVRPEGSVSTLKIQRTERGDSAVYLCASSFGRDTEAFFGQGTRLTVV.

Notes on this clonotype: Given a much more abundant clone one base away, this may be a read error. V gene TRBV5-1 combines with J gene TRBJ2-7; a weak D match, TRBD2 (6 bases). The germline CDR1 and CDR2 sequences are SGHRS and YFSETQ. V lost 2 bases to trimming and J lost 6 bases, with 15 bases between them. The CDR3 loop spans 14 amino acids. CDR3 sequence: CASSFRLVASEQYF. CDR3 in DNA: TGCGCCAGCAGCTTTCGACTAGTGGCCAGCGAGCAGTACTTC.

This clonotype was picked up a small number of times. The gene calls are TRBV12-3 or TRBV12-4 and TRBJ2-3; TRBD2 agrees at 8 bases. There are 15 residues in the CDR3. The ends lost 5 bases at V and 3 bases at J; junction bases unmatched: 7. The CDR3 DNA reads as TGTGCCAGCAGTCTGGGGGGCGGGAGGACAGATACGCAGTATTTT. Its protein is CASSLGGGRTDTQYF.

The rearrangement joins TRBV7-3 to TRBJ2-1; TRBD2 agrees at 15 bases. Trimming took 5 bases from V and 10 from J; bases not matched to a gene: 3. Germline V lookup: CDR1 SGHTA, CDR2 FQGTGA. This CDR3 has 14 residues. CDR3 sequence reads: CASSRGLAGGEQFF. The CDR3 DNA sequence: TGTGCCAGCAGCCGGGGACTAGCGGGAGGAGAGCAGTTCTTC.

For this clonotype: A much larger clone lies a single base off, so this may be a read error. The rearrangement joins TRBV20-1 to TRBJ2-7; TRBD2 matches at 10 bases. Germline V gene lookup returns CDR1 DFQATT and CDR2 SNEGSKA (reference sequence). The CDR3 sequence is 21 residues long. J gave up 3 bases and V 0 bases, and 23 bases lay outside the gene matches. The CDR3 bases are TGCAGTGCTAGAGAGCGGGCTATCCCGGGACTAGCGAGAGGGGGGTTCTACGAGCAGTACTTC. Its protein is CSARERAIPGLARGGFYEQYF.

This clonotype has more than one count but fewer than ten. The chain carries TRBV20-1 and TRBJ2-5, with TRBD2 matching over 10 bases. J lost 4 bases, V lost 3 bases, and 5 bases had no gene match. This CDR3 is built from 14 residues. Germline CDR1 and CDR2: DFQATT and SNEGSKA (reference sequence). DNA for the CDR3: TGCAGTGCTAGTTTAGCGGGAGGTGTAGAGACCCAGTACTTC. Amino acids: CSASLAGGVETQYF.

Concerning this clonotype: This could be a read error, since a much larger clone is one nucleotide away. The rearrangement uses TRBV12-3 or TRBV12-4 and TRBJ1-4, with 7 bases matching TRBD1. The CDR3 has 15 amino acids. The CDR3 here is CASSFGRGTSENLFF. In nucleotides, the CDR3 is TGTGCCAGCAGTTTTGGCAGGGGGACAAGTGAAAACCTGTTTTTT.

The V call is TRBV20-1, the J call TRBJ2-1; D may correspond to TRBD1 or TRBD2 (5 bases each). This CDR3 comprises 13 residues. The V gene's germline CDR1 is DFQATT and CDR2 SNEGSKA (reference sequence). Deletions cut 6 bases from V and 8 bases from J, with 17 bases between. CDR3 bases: TGCAGTGCGGGTGGGACGGGTAAGGATGAGCAGTTCTTC. It encodes CSAGGTGKDEQFF.

This clonotype was detected a few times. One junction end does not reproduce the germline sequence, and a read error may be involved. V is TRBV15 and J is TRBJ1-2; TRBD1 is a possible D gene (6 bases). This CDR3 spans 15 amino acids. CDR1 LNHNV and CDR2 YYDKDF come from the germline V gene (reference sequence). CDR3 sequence reads: CATISSSDRRYGYIF. The CDR3 DNA reads TGTGCCACCATCTCTTCATCTGACAGGCGGTATGGCTACATCTTC.

The rearrangement uses TRBV24-1 and TRBJ2-1, with D perhaps matching TRBD2 (5 bases). The germline CDR1 and CDR2 sequences are KGHDR and SFDVKD. With 2 bases removed from V and 15 bases from J, the gap between germline ends came to 13 bases. The CDR3 extends over 12 amino acids. The CDR3 here is CATSDYGEWRFF. CDR3 coding DNA: TGTGCCACCAGTGATTATGGGGAGTGGCGGTTCTTC.

The chain recombines TRBV28 with TRBJ1-4; D unclear. The CDR3 runs to 13 residues. Germline loops: CDR1 MDHEN, CDR2 SYDVKM. V was cut by 5 bases and J by 8 bases, with 12 bases left in between. CDR3 nucleotide sequence: TGTGCCAGCAGTCCTCCCCGTGAGGAAAAACTGTTTTTT. This encodes CASSPPREEKLFF.

V is TRBV20-1 and J is TRBJ2-6; D perhaps matches TRBD2 (6 bases). Trimming removed 1 base from V and 4 bases from J, with 8 bases in between. The germline V gene has CDR1 DFQATT and CDR2 SNEGSKA (reference sequence). CDR3 length equals 14 residues. CDR3 DNA sequence: TGCAGTGCTAGAGTGGCGGGAGGGGCCAACGTCCTGACTTTC. Translated, it gives CSARVAGGANVLTF.

This clonotype appeared a few times. The genes are TRBV30 and TRBJ1-4; tentative D call: TRBD1 (5 bases). The CDR3 runs 15 residues. Trimming shortened V by 3 bases and J by 2 bases, and 13 bases separated the two germline ends. CDR1 is GTSNPN, CDR2 SVGIG, per germline (reference sequence). The CDR3 reads CAWRGPQGTNEKLFF. CDR3 DNA sequence: TGTGCCTGGAGAGGACCCCAGGGCACTAATGAAAAACTGTTTTTT.

This chain uses TRBV5-1 with TRBJ2-1; 7 bases line up with TRBD2. V trimming: 4 bases; J trimming: 4 bases; junction bases outside the gene matches: 8. The CDR3 runs 15 residues. Germline lookup yields CDR1 SGHRS and CDR2 YFSETQ. DNA of the CDR3: TGCGCCAGCAGCACGGGCGGGAGTTGGTACAATGAGCAGTTCTTC. As protein: CASSTGGSWYNEQFF.

The chain couples TRBV20-1 to TRBJ2-5; 7 nucleotides match TRBD2. This CDR3 has 15 residues. V trimming: 8 bases; J trimming: 4 bases; junction bases outside the gene matches: 16. Germline V lookup: CDR1 DFQATT, CDR2 SNEGSKA (reference sequence). CDR3 bases: TGCAGTTCGAGATTGGCGGGAGTTGGAGGAGAGACCCAGTACTTC. Translated: CSSRLAGVGGETQYF.

There are a few counts of this clonotype. The chain carries TRBV6-5 and TRBJ2-1, with unresolved D. CDR1 is MNHEY and CDR2 is SVGAGI in the germline V gene. Trimming left V 2 bases short and J 0 bases short, with 5 bases between. CDR3 size: 14 residues. DNA for the CDR3: TGTGCCAGCAGTTACGGGCTCTCCTACAATGAGCAGTTCTTC. Protein product: CASSYGLSYNEQFF.

The chain recombines TRBV20-1 with TRBJ2-3; no reliable D call. CDR3 length equals 14 residues. Trimming stripped 0 bases from V and 0 bases from J, with 7 bases between. Germline V gene lookup returns CDR1 DFQATT and CDR2 SNEGSKA (reference sequence). In DNA form, the CDR3 reads TGCAGTGCTAGAGACCAGATGAGCACAGATACGCAGTATTTT. It specifies CSARDQMSTDTQYF.

This clonotype has a count of ten or more. This chain links TRBV5-1 with TRBJ2-3; 9 nucleotides align to TRBD1. This CDR3 has 14 residues. Germline CDR1 reads SGHRS; CDR2 reads YFSETQ. The junction had 9 bases not matched to a gene; V was cut back by 4 bases and J by 9 bases. The DNA for the CDR3 is TGCGCCAGCAGCGAGGGACAGGGAGGCGGGACGCAGTATTTT. Its protein product is CASSEGQGGGTQYF. The full variable domain, completed using reference TRBV5-1 and TRBJ2-3, is KAGVTQTPRYLIKTRGQQVTLSCSPISGHRSVSWYQQTPGQGLQFLFEYFSETQRNKGNFPGRFSGRQFSNSRSEMNVSTLELGDSALYLCASSEGQGGGTQYFGPGTRLTVL.

Points on this clonotype: A much bigger clone sits one base away, suggesting this may be a read error. The chain uses TRBV10-2 and TRBJ2-3; a possible D gene is TRBD1 (5 bases). The CDR3 sequence is 13 residues long. Germline assignment: CDR1 WSHSY and CDR2 SAAADI. Trimming left V 5 bases short and J 2 bases short, with 8 bases between. The DNA of the CDR3 is TGCGCCAGCAGTTGGGGCCTCACAGATACGCAGTATTTT. Translation gives CASSWGLTDTQYF.

The CDR3 region is CASPRGTGGASSNQPQHF. CDR3 in DNA: TGTGCCAGCCCCCGAGGGACAGGGGGCGCGTCGAGCAATCAGCCCCAGCATTTT. The chain has TRBV9 and TRBJ1-5; TRBD1 matches at 12 bases. Per the germline V gene, CDR1 is SGDLS and CDR2 is YYNGEE. The CDR3 loop spans 18 amino acids. J was trimmed by 1 base and V by 7 bases; bases with no gene match: 12.

The chain combines TRBV5-1 with TRBJ2-1; the match to TRBD2 covers 14 bases. This CDR3 is 15 amino acids long. With 5 bases clipped from V and 5 bases from J, the junction kept 3 bases outside the gene matches. Germline CDR1 is SGHRS and CDR2 is YFSETQ. The CDR3: CASRRLAGGNNEQFF. The CDR3 region has the DNA TGCGCCAGCAGGAGACTAGCGGGAGGGAACAATGAGCAGTTCTTC.

This clonotype was observed once. The rearrangement uses TRBV6-1 and TRBJ2-1; TRBD1 matches 7 bases. The CDR3 loop spans 13 amino acids. Trimming cost V 5 bases and J 10 bases; bases outside gene matches: 8. The germline V gene encodes CDR1 MNHNS and CDR2 SASEGT. The CDR3 region is CASSKRDRWEQFF. The CDR3 DNA sequence: TGTGCCAGCAGTAAACGGGACAGATGGGAGCAGTTCTTC.